The source of this T cell receptor (beta chain) is a study of cytotoxic CD8 clonotypes in ibrutinib-treated CLL. Measured with immunoSEQ multiplex PCR; TCRdb has only the in-frame clones, and not every one. The table lists about 57,000 clones, over 55% of them singletons, with around 21% in the top ten. General observations from the study: At progression, clonality fell back toward baseline after rising at ibrutinib response.

This clone was counted ten times or more. Antigen specificity is unknown. CDR1 and CDR2 (germline): ENHRY, SYGVKD. The CDR3 has 12 amino acids. The germline V and J ends were trimmed by 5 bases and 6 bases, with 8 bases remaining between them. The sample was PBMCs, taken after 24 months of ibrutinib treatment. The TCR comes from a human donor with chronic lymphocytic leukemia. The chain combines TRBV10-3 with TRBJ2-1, with no clear D. CDR3 in amino acids: CAISRTGNEQFF. The CDR3 DNA follows: TGTGCCATCAGTCGGACGGGCAATGAGCAGTTCTTC.